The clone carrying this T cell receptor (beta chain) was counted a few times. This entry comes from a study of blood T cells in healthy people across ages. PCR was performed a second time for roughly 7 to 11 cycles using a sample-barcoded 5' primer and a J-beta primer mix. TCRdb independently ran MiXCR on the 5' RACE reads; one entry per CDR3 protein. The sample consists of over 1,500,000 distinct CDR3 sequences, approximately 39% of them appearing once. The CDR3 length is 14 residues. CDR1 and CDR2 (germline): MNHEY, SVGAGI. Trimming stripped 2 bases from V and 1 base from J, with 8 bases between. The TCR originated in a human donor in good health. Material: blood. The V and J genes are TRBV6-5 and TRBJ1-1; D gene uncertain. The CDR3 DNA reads TGTGCCAGCAGTTACCCGGGAGAGAACACTGAAGCTTTCTTT. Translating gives CASSYPGENTEAFF.